One and the same sample provided the 20 T cell receptor beta chains below, sequenced in a study of technical replicates of blood from a few donors (dated by TCRdb to about 2017). The library was prepared using the immunoSEQ multiplex PCR assay. TCRdb took this table from immuneACCESS and kept in-frame rearrangements with V and J called. Such tables lack part of the clones; where checked against another copy, unresolved V genes explain under half of the gap, and the rest is unexplained. This sample gives approximately 70,000 clones in total; about 97% of them show up just once. 0.25% to 0.35% of the sample is taken by the ten largest. The sample comprised T cells isolated from PBMCs. These receptors all stem from a human donor in good health.

V is TRBV11-1 and J is TRBJ2-5; unclear D gene. Trimming removed 6 bases at V and 4 bases at J, with 6 bases between. Per germline, CDR1 SGHAT and CDR2 FQDESV (reference sequence). The CDR3 extends over 11 amino acids. The CDR3 DNA reads TGTGCCAGCAGGTCGGGAGAGACCCAGTACTTC. This gives the protein CASRSGETQYF.

V is TRBV18 and J is TRBJ1-1, with D possibly matching TRBD1 (6 bases). Trimming took 2 bases from V and 0 from J, leaving 10 bases between them. The germline V gene encodes CDR1 KGHSH and CDR2 LQKENI. The CDR3 length is 15 residues. In DNA, the CDR3 is TGTGCCAGCTCACCAGGGGGCAACGTGAACACTGAAGCTTTCTTT. Translating gives CASSPGGNVNTEAFF.

The V gene is TRBV11-3, the J gene TRBJ2-6; D remains unclear. The CDR3 extends over 15 amino acids. CDR1 and CDR2 from the germline V gene are SGHNT and YENEEA. Trimming took off 5 bases at V and 0 bases at J, with 8 bases between the two ends. The CDR3 region is CASSLDTSGANVLTF. The DNA for the CDR3 is TGTGCCAGCAGCCTCGACACCTCTGGGGCCAACGTCCTGACTTTC.

The chain uses TRBV4-1 and TRBJ1-1; no definite D call. The CDR3 spans 12 residues. Germline CDR1 is MGHRA and CDR2 is YSYEKL. With 3 bases removed from V and 1 base from J, the gap between germline ends came to 3 bases. The CDR3 nucleotides are TGCGCCAGCAGCCACAGGAACACTGAAGCTTTCTTT. As protein: CASSHRNTEAFF.

This chain uses TRBV10-1 with TRBJ2-3, with D possibly being TRBD2 (5 bases). Trimming shortened V by 10 bases and J by 4 bases, and 15 bases separated the two germline ends. Germline CDR1 reads WNHNN; CDR2 reads SYGVQD (reference sequence). The CDR3 extends over 13 amino acids. CDR3 coding DNA: TGCGCCACCCGGACTTTTAGAGCAGATACGCAGTATTTT. Its protein is CATRTFRADTQYF.

Written as DNA, the CDR3 is TGTGCCAGCAGCTTAATCGTAGATACGCAGTATTTT. Amino acids: CASSLIVDTQYF. The genes are TRBV7-2 and TRBJ2-3; unclear D gene. This CDR3 region has 12 residues. Deletions cut 2 bases from V and 5 bases from J, with 5 bases between. Germline CDR1 and CDR2: SGHTA and FQGNSA. Filled out from reference TRBV7-2 and TRBJ2-3, the complete variable domain reads GAGVSQSPSNKVTEKGKDVELRCDPISGHTALYWYRQSLGQGLEFLIYFQGNSAPDKSGLPSDRFSAERTGGSVSTLTIQRTQQEDSAVYLCASSLIVDTQYFGPGTRLTVL.

This clone was found once. The chain is built from TRBV4-3 and TRBJ2-7, with 10 bases identical to TRBD2. Per the germline V gene, CDR1 is LGHNA and CDR2 is YSLEER. The V gene end was trimmed by 0 bases and the J gene end by 5 bases; junction bases not matched to a gene: 7. The CDR3 spans 16 residues. CDR3 in amino acids: CASSQDWASGSNEQYF. The CDR3 nucleotides are TGCGCCAGCAGCCAAGACTGGGCTAGCGGGAGTAACGAGCAGTACTTC.

The V call is TRBV7-9, the J call TRBJ1-2; a possible D gene is TRBD1 (5 bases). Per the germline V gene, CDR1 is SEHNR and CDR2 is FQNEAQ (reference sequence). Deletions cut 4 bases from V and 8 bases from J, with 17 bases between. The CDR3 extends over 14 amino acids. The CDR3 nucleotides read TGTGCCAGCAGCTCAACGACCCGGGGGGACGGCTACACCTTC. Translating it yields CASSSTTRGDGYTF.

The chain has TRBV29-1 and TRBJ1-1; D gene ambiguous. Germline-derived CDR1 and CDR2 are SQVTM and ANQGSEA. This CDR3 spans 11 amino acids. With 7 bases removed from V and 2 bases from J, the gap between germline ends came to 8 bases. This CDR3 reads CSARDNTEAFF. CDR3 DNA: TGCAGCGCTCGAGATAACACTGAAGCTTTCTTT.

This clone has a single count. The J gene is TRBJ2-7, the V gene TRBV29-1; D gene ambiguous. CDR3 length equals 13 residues. Germline V CDR1 and CDR2: SQVTM, ANQGSEA. V was pared by 0 bases and J by 4 bases, with 10 bases between. The CDR3 DNA reads TGCAGCGTTGAAGAGGAACAGCCTTACGAGCAGTACTTC. Translated, it gives CSVEEEQPYEQYF.

This rearrangement joins TRBV29-1 to TRBJ2-7; TRBD1 agrees at 11 bases. This CDR3 has 16 residues. Germline-derived CDR1 and CDR2 are SQVTM and ANQGSEA. With V trimmed by 8 bases and J by 4 bases, 16 bases remained unmatched. Written as DNA, the CDR3 is TGCAGCTTTCTACGGACAGGGGGCTCTACTAGGTACGAGCAGTACTTC. Its translation: CSFLRTGGSTRYEQYF.

The chain couples TRBV5-1 to TRBJ2-2, with D unresolved. Trimming shortened V by 0 bases and J by 7 bases, and 19 bases separated the two germline ends. This CDR3 is built from 17 residues. Germline assignment: CDR1 SGHRS and CDR2 YFSETQ. CDR3 protein: CASSLDSPPLYGGELFF. As DNA, the CDR3 is TGCGCCAGCAGCTTGGACAGCCCTCCGTTATATGGCGGGGAGCTGTTTTTT.

The chain is built from TRBV7-9 and TRBJ1-1, with 8 bases fitting TRBD1. The V and J ends lost 5 bases and 5 bases, in that order; junction bases with no gene match: 4. CDR3 size: 13 residues. Germline CDR1 is SEHNR and CDR2 is FQNEAQ (reference sequence). Here the CDR3 DNA reads TGTGCCAGCAGCACAGGGGGGTATACTGAAGCTTTCTTT. Amino acids: CASSTGGYTEAFF.

Regarding this clone: Within the sample, other DNA sequences also encode this same CDR3. V gene TRBV9 combines with J gene TRBJ2-3, with D perhaps matching TRBD1 (6 bases). This CDR3 comprises 14 residues. CDR1 and CDR2 from the germline V gene are SGDLS and YYNGEE. Trimming took off 0 bases at V and 1 base at J, with 6 bases between the two ends. Here the CDR3 reads CASSVEGGTDTQYF. CDR3 DNA: TGTGCCAGCAGCGTAGAGGGGGGCACAGATACGCAGTATTTT.

This sequence joins TRBV6-5 and TRBJ2-7; D is uncertain. Trimming took 2 bases from V and 6 from J, leaving 11 bases between them. From germline, CDR1 is MNHEY and CDR2 SVGAGI. There are 13 residues in the CDR3. The CDR3 loop is CASSYTEWSEQYF. The CDR3, as DNA: TGTGCCAGCAGTTACACAGAATGGTCCGAGCAGTACTTC.

The chain links TRBV7-2 to TRBJ2-7; no clear D gene. CDR1 is SGHTA and CDR2 is FQGNSA in the germline V gene. V lost 3 bases, J lost 7 bases, and 13 bases lay in between. This CDR3 has 13 amino acids. In nucleotides, the CDR3 is TGTGCCAGCAGCTTTCCGCCCGTCGGGGAGCAGTACTTC. Protein product: CASSFPPVGEQYF. The full variable domain, in which reference TRBV7-2 and TRBJ2-7 provide the parts outside the CDR3, is GAGVSQSPSNKVTEKGKDVELRCDPISGHTALYWYRQSLGQGLEFLIYFQGNSAPDKSGLPSDRFSAERTGGSVSTLTIQRTQQEDSAVYLCASSFPPVGEQYFGPGTRLTVT.

The chain joins TRBV13 to TRBJ1-4; D uncertain. This CDR3 has 12 amino acids. The ends were cut back, 2 bases at V and 7 bases at J, with 5 bases in the middle. Germline CDR1 is PRHDT and CDR2 is FYEKMQ (reference sequence). The CDR3: CASSLYGEKLFF. The CDR3 nucleotides read TGTGCCAGCAGCTTATACGGTGAAAAACTGTTTTTT. Variable domain in full (rest from reference TRBV13 and TRBJ1-4): AAGVIQSPRHLIKEKRETATLKCYPIPRHDTVYWYQQGPGQDPQFLISFYEKMQSDKGSIPDRFSAQQFSDYHSELNMSSLELGDSALYFCASSLYGEKLFFGSGTQLSVL.

The chain carries TRBV9 and TRBJ2-1, with D perhaps matching TRBD2 (5 bases). Germline V CDR1 and CDR2: SGDLS, YYNGEE. Trimming removed 4 bases from V and 6 bases from J, with 20 bases in between. This CDR3 has 16 residues. The CDR3 reads CASSFTLETIGNEQFF. CDR3 nucleotides: TGTGCCAGCAGCTTTACACTAGAGACAATTGGCAATGAGCAGTTCTTC.

The chain carries TRBV10-1 and TRBJ1-1; 7 bases line up with TRBD1. Germline V lookup: CDR1 WNHNN, CDR2 SYGVQD (reference sequence). The CDR3 runs to 13 residues. Trimming cost V 5 bases and J 6 bases; bases outside gene matches: 6. The DNA of the CDR3 is TGCGCCAGCAGTCGAGACAGGGTAGCTGAAGCTTTCTTT. Translating gives CASSRDRVAEAFF.

The rearrangement joins TRBV28 to TRBJ2-7; 7 positions match TRBD2. Per germline, CDR1 MDHEN and CDR2 SYDVKM. V was clipped by 6 bases and J by 2 bases; unmatched bases: 4. The CDR3 spans 13 residues. The chain's CDR3 is CASRGLSTYEQYF. In DNA, the CDR3 is TGTGCCAGCAGGGGACTATCCACCTACGAGCAGTACTTC.